Each of the 3 T cell receptor beta chains below was sequenced from the same sample in a study of spatial heterogeneity in lung cancer. The sample's time point: sample taken at primary tumor resection. TCRdb used MiXCR to reprocess the 5' RACE reads, holding one entry per CDR3 protein. The sample lists fewer than 45,000 distinct CDR3 sequences, 6.8% occurring once. The source material was PBMCs, sampled at surgery. These receptors came from a female donor with early-stage non-small cell lung cancer.

This clonotype was recorded a few times. The V and J genes are TRBV2 and TRBJ1-1; D may be TRBD1 (6 bases). Germline V lookup: CDR1 SNHLY, CDR2 FYNNEI. The CDR3 contains 17 residues. Trimming stripped 4 bases from V and 0 bases from J, with 18 bases between. This CDR3 reads CASSGKRQGTMNTEAFF. The CDR3 DNA follows: TGTGCCAGCAGTGGGAAGAGGCAGGGGACTATGAACACTGAAGCTTTCTTT.

At least ten counts were recorded for this clonotype. For the CDR3, the DNA is TGTGCCAGCAGCGGACTAGCGGGGGAGCAAGAGACCCAGTACTTC. Protein product: CASSGLAGEQETQYF. The chain employs TRBV2 and TRBJ2-5; 13 bases are shared with TRBD2. The CDR3 sequence is 15 residues long. Germline CDR1 reads SNHLY; CDR2 reads FYNNEI. V shed 6 bases and J 2 bases; nucleotides not matched to a gene: 3.

This clonotype showed up many times. V is TRBV5-1 and J is TRBJ1-2; D not resolved. The germline gives CDR1 SGHRS, CDR2 YFSETQ. The CDR3 has 13 residues. Trimming took off 0 bases at V and 6 bases at J, with 9 bases between the two ends. The CDR3 DNA sequence: TGCGCCAGCAGCTTGGGCCAGGCTAATGGCTACACCTTC. Protein product: CASSLGQANGYTF.